A single sample is the source of the 26 T cell receptor beta chains below, sequenced in a study of control samples from healthy donors and cancer patients. TCRdb's table, derived via immunoSEQ multiplex PCR, lists solely in-frame clones and lacks some. The repertoire holds 90,000 or so clones, roughly 84% seen once, with 38% in the top ten. The specimen sequenced was PBMCs. All receptors come from a man in his 70s with lung cancer.

The chain recombines TRBV24-1 with TRBJ1-2; no clear D gene. The ends were cut back, 6 bases at V and 3 bases at J, with 10 bases in the middle. Looked up from germline, CDR1 is KGHDR and CDR2 is SFDVKD. The length of the CDR3 is 13 residues. The CDR3 DNA follows: TGTGCCACCAGTCGGGCGTTTGACTATGGCTACACCTTC. It yields the protein CATSRAFDYGYTF.

This chain joins TRBV6-2 or TRBV6-3 and TRBJ1-5; TRBD1 matches 9 bases. With 0 bases clipped from V and 0 bases from J, the junction kept 9 bases outside the gene matches. Per the germline V gene, CDR1 is MNHEY and CDR2 is SVGEGT. This CDR3 region has 19 residues. CDR3 DNA sequence: TGTGCCAGCAGTTACTCCGGACAGGGGATCGGCTATAGCAATCAGCCCCAGCATTTT. Encoded protein: CASSYSGQGIGYSNQPQHF.

The rearrangement uses TRBV5-1 and TRBJ2-5; D is uncertain. Per germline, CDR1 SGHRS and CDR2 YFSETQ. This CDR3 spans 15 amino acids. V lost 3 bases and J 5 bases, leaving 17 bases between the germline ends. This chain's CDR3 is CASSSSRPELETQYF. DNA of the CDR3: TGCGCCAGCAGCTCTTCTCGTCCCGAGCTGGAGACCCAGTACTTC.

This chain links TRBV7-3 with TRBJ1-1; maybe TRBD1 (6 bases). The V and J ends lost 5 bases and 10 bases respectively, with 17 bases between them. CDR3 size: 13 residues. Germline V gene lookup returns CDR1 SGHTA and CDR2 FQGTGA. The CDR3 DNA reads TGTGCCAGCAGCGTGACAGCTTTAGGGGGAGCTTTCTTT. Translation gives CASSVTALGGAFF.

V usage is TRBV9 and J usage is TRBJ2-7, with D perhaps TRBD1 (5 bases). Germline CDR1 reads SGDLS; CDR2 reads YYNGEE. This CDR3 contains 13 residues. V lost 2 bases to trimming and J lost 1 base, with 7 bases between them. CDR3 sequence (DNA): TGTGCCAGCAGCGTTACAGGTTCCTACGAGCAGTACTTC. Its translation is CASSVTGSYEQYF.

The rearrangement uses TRBV6-5 and TRBJ2-7; D tentatively reads TRBD1 or TRBD2 (6 bases each). CDR3 length equals 14 residues. Germline V gives CDR1 MNHEY, CDR2 SVGAGI. V dropped 8 bases and J dropped 3 bases, with 17 bases sitting between them. As DNA, the CDR3 is TGTGCCAGCGCGGGGTCGCCAGGGGTCTACGAGCAGTACTTC. Translation: CASAGSPGVYEQYF.

This chain joins TRBV5-1 and TRBJ2-5; no clear D gene. Trimming took off 2 bases at V and 1 base at J, with 9 bases between the two ends. There are 14 residues in the CDR3. Per the germline V gene, CDR1 is SGHRS and CDR2 is YFSETQ. The CDR3 reads CASSFWNTQETQYF. CDR3 nucleotide sequence: TGCGCCAGCAGCTTCTGGAATACCCAAGAGACCCAGTACTTC. Full variable domain (outside the CDR3, taken from reference TRBV5-1 and TRBJ2-5): KAGVTQTPRYLIKTRGQQVTLSCSPISGHRSVSWYQQTPGQGLQFLFEYFSETQRNKGNFPGRFSGRQFSNSRSEMNVSTLELGDSALYLCASSFWNTQETQYFGPGTRLLVL.

This chain connects TRBV3-1 (or the pseudogene TRBV3-2) to TRBJ2-1; weak D call: TRBD1 (6 bases). The CDR3 sequence is 14 residues long. V was shortened by 4 bases and J by 5 bases, with 12 bases between the two germline ends. Germline values: CDR1 LGHDT, CDR2 YNNKEL (reference sequence). CDR3: CASSLIGGHNEQFF. The CDR3 DNA follows: TGTGCCAGCAGCCTCATAGGGGGACACAATGAGCAGTTCTTC.

The rearrangement uses TRBV7-3 and TRBJ2-2; D gene unclear. V was cut by 3 bases and J by 4 bases, with 6 bases left in between. CDR3 size: 13 residues. Germline values: CDR1 SGHTA, CDR2 FQGTGA. The CDR3 is CASSFDGTGELFF. The CDR3 region has the DNA TGTGCCAGCAGCTTCGACGGCACCGGGGAGCTGTTTTTT.

V gene TRBV7-3 combines with J gene TRBJ2-3; 15 nucleotides agree with TRBD2. Germline V CDR1 and CDR2: SGHTA, FQGTGA. With V trimmed by 1 base and J by 0 bases, 5 bases remained unmatched. The CDR3 extends over 19 amino acids. CDR3 loop: CASSLKGLAGGYSTDTQYF. CDR3 sequence (DNA): TGTGCCAGCAGCTTAAAGGGACTAGCGGGGGGATATAGCACAGATACGCAGTATTTT.

V is TRBV19 and J is TRBJ2-1; possibly TRBD1 for D (7 bases). V was shortened by 1 base and J by 11 bases, with 21 bases between the two germline ends. This CDR3 has 16 amino acids. Germline CDR1 and CDR2: LNHDA and SQIVND (reference sequence). Here the CDR3 DNA reads TGTGCCAGTAGTATAGCGGCGGGACAGAGAGGTGGGAAGCAGTTCTTC. This sequence encodes CASSIAAGQRGGKQFF. The full variable domain, in which reference TRBV19 and TRBJ2-1 provide the parts outside the CDR3, is DGGITQSPKYLFRKEGQNVTLSCEQNLNHDAMYWYRQDPGQGLRLIYYSQIVNDFQKGDIAEGYSVSREKKESFPLTVTSAQKNPTAFYLCASSIAAGQRGGKQFFGPGTRLTVL.

This clone was observed a few times. V gene TRBV5-4 combines with J gene TRBJ2-3, with TRBD2 matching 12 bases. Per the germline V gene, CDR1 is SGHNT and CDR2 is YYREEE (reference sequence). The CDR3 extends over 16 amino acids. V gave up 5 bases and J gave up 5 bases; unmatched junction bases: 9. The CDR3 sequence: CASRDLAGGRLDTQYF. In DNA, the CDR3 is TGTGCCAGCAGAGATCTAGCGGGGGGGCGACTAGATACGCAGTATTTT.

This rearrangement joins TRBV4-1 to TRBJ2-7, with 9 bases fitting TRBD1. CDR1 and CDR2 from the germline V gene are MGHRA and YSYEKL. J gave up 0 bases and V 3 bases, and 3 bases lay outside the gene matches. This CDR3 is 15 amino acids long. This CDR3 is CASSHGQGTSYEQYF. The CDR3, as DNA: TGCGCCAGCAGCCACGGACAGGGGACCTCCTACGAGCAGTACTTC.

The rearrangement uses TRBV19 and TRBJ2-3; no clear D. Germline V CDR1 and CDR2: LNHDA, SQIVND (reference sequence). The V end lost 6 bases, the J end lost 0 bases, and 7 bases lay between the germline ends. The CDR3 totals 13 residues. In DNA form, the CDR3 reads TGTGCCAGTAGATCCAGTAGCACAGATACGCAGTATTTT. Translation: CASRSSSTDTQYF.

The chain couples TRBV7-2 to TRBJ1-5; D uncertain. From germline, CDR1 is SGHTA and CDR2 FQGNSA. The CDR3 runs 15 residues. V lost 5 bases and J lost 8, with 19 bases in between. This chain's CDR3 is CASSNAPRGNEPQHF. CDR3 bases: TGTGCCAGCAGCAACGCTCCCCGGGGAAATGAGCCCCAGCATTTT.

This clone was seen a handful of times. This chain joins TRBV6-2 or TRBV6-3 and TRBJ2-7; either TRBD1 or TRBD2 may fit D (6 bases each). The CDR3 covers 13 residues. Germline lookup yields CDR1 MNHEY and CDR2 SVGEGT. Trimming stripped 6 bases from V and 3 bases from J, with 12 bases between. In nucleotides, the CDR3 is TGTGCCAGCAGCAAAGGGGGGAACTACGAGCAGTACTTC. The encoded protein is CASSKGGNYEQYF.

The CDR3 is CASSGRSNQPQHF. The CDR3 nucleotides read TGTGCCAGCAGTGGACGGAGCAATCAGCCCCAGCATTTT. V gene TRBV2 combines with J gene TRBJ1-5; D unresolved. The V gene's germline CDR1 is SNHLY and CDR2 FYNNEI. Trimming stripped 4 bases from V and 1 base from J, with 5 bases between. The CDR3 sequence is 13 residues long.

V is TRBV10-1 and J is TRBJ2-7; D not certain. Trimming cost V 9 bases and J 2 bases, with 14 bases left between them. The V gene's germline CDR1 is WNHNN and CDR2 SYGVQD (reference sequence). This CDR3 has 13 residues. CDR3 sequence (DNA): TGCGCCAGTTCAAGGGATTCGGCCTACGAGCAGTACTTC. Residues: CASSRDSAYEQYF.

The chain joins TRBV7-9 to TRBJ1-2; D gene unclear. Germline V gene lookup returns CDR1 SEHNR and CDR2 FQNEAQ (reference sequence). The ends were cut back, 2 bases at V and 5 bases at J, with 12 bases in the middle. The CDR3 totals 14 residues. The CDR3, as DNA: TGTGCCAGCAGCTTAAGTGCAAGGGCATATGGCTACACCTTC. Amino acid sequence: CASSLSARAYGYTF.

V usage is TRBV5-4 and J usage is TRBJ2-2; no definite D call. The CDR3 is 17 residues long. Germline loops: CDR1 SGHNT, CDR2 YYREEE (reference sequence). With 0 bases removed from V and 0 bases from J, the gap between germline ends came to 12 bases. The CDR3: CASSLALDNANTGELFF. The CDR3 DNA follows: TGTGCCAGCAGCTTGGCCCTAGATAATGCGAACACCGGGGAGCTGTTTTTT.

The chain combines TRBV19 with TRBJ1-4, with D uncertain. Germline V CDR1 and CDR2: LNHDA, SQIVND (reference sequence). This CDR3 is 14 amino acids long. With 3 bases removed from V and 0 bases from J, the gap between germline ends came to 5 bases. DNA of the CDR3: TGTGCCAGTAGTATGGCAACAACTAATGAAAAACTGTTTTTT. As protein: CASSMATTNEKLFF.

The rearrangement uses TRBV18 and TRBJ2-7; TRBD2 agrees at 7 bases. V gave up 3 bases and J gave up 6 bases; unmatched junction bases: 8. The CDR3 totals 14 residues. Germline-derived CDR1 and CDR2 are KGHSH and LQKENI. In DNA, the CDR3 is TGTGCCAGCTCACCCTCCGGGGGGATGGGCGAGCAGTACTTC. It encodes CASSPSGGMGEQYF.

The chain employs TRBV5-6 and TRBJ2-1; 7 bases align to TRBD1. CDR3 length: 17 residues. V trimming: 4 bases; J trimming: 0 bases; junction bases outside the gene matches: 10. CDR1 is SGHDT and CDR2 is YYEEEE in the germline V gene. DNA for the CDR3: TGTGCCAGCAGCCCAGGACAGGTCCGTCTCTCCTACAATGAGCAGTTCTTC. Its protein product is CASSPGQVRLSYNEQFF.

The chain employs TRBV24-1 and TRBJ1-2; D may be TRBD1 (6 bases). Trimming pared 1 base from V and 4 bases from J, leaving 12 bases between. This CDR3 comprises 15 residues. CDR1 and CDR2 from the germline V gene are KGHDR and SFDVKD. The CDR3 DNA reads TGTGCCACCAGTGATTTTGACAGGCTGGGCTATGGCTACACCTTC. Amino acids: CATSDFDRLGYGYTF.

The chain links TRBV30 to TRBJ1-5, with D maybe TRBD1 (5 bases). Trimming stripped 4 bases from V and 5 bases from J, with 12 bases between. The CDR3 extends over 13 amino acids. CDR1 and CDR2 (germline): GTSNPN, SVGIG (reference sequence). This CDR3 reads CAWKGQGHQPQHF. Written as DNA, the CDR3 is TGTGCCTGGAAGGGGCAGGGTCATCAGCCCCAGCATTTT.

The V call is TRBV19, the J call TRBJ1-1, with 8 bases that match TRBD1. The CDR3 extends over 15 amino acids. Germline V gene sequence: CDR1 LNHDA, CDR2 SQIVND (reference sequence). Trimming at V came to 6 bases and at J to 2 bases, leaving 8 bases not matched to a gene. The CDR3 DNA sequence: TGTGCCAGTAGCCAACGCGGACAGGGAAACACTGAAGCTTTCTTT. Its protein product is CASSQRGQGNTEAFF.